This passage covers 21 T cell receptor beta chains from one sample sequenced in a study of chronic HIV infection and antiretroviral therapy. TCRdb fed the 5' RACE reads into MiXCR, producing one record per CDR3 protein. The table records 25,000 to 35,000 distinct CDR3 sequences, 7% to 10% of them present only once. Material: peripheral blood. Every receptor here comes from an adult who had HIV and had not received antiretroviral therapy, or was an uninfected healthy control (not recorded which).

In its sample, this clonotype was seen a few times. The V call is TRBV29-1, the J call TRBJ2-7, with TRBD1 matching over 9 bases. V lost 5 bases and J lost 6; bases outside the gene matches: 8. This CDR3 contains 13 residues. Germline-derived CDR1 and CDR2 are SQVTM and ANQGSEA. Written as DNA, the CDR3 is TGCAGCGTTTCCGACAGGGGGGGTGGCGAGCAGTACTTC. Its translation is CSVSDRGGGEQYF.

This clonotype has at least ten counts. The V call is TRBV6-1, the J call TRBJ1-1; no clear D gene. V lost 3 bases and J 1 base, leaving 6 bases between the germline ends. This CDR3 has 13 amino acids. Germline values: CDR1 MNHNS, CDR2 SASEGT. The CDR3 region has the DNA TGTGCCAGCAGTGAGCGGGAGAACACTGAAGCTTTCTTT. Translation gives CASSERENTEAFF.

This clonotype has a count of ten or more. The CDR3 here is CASSFLSGGELFF. DNA for the CDR3: TGTGCCAGCAGTTTTTTGAGTGGCGGGGAGCTGTTTTTT. V and J are TRBV12-3 or TRBV12-4 and TRBJ2-2; unclear D gene. The CDR3 is 13 amino acids. With 3 bases removed from V and 7 bases from J, the gap between germline ends came to 9 bases.

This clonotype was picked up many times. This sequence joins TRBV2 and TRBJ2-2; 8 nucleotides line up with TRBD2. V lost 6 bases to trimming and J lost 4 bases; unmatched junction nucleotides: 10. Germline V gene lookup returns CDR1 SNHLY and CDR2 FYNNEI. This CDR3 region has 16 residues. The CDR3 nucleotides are TGTGCCAGCAGAGTAAAGGGACTAGGGGTCACCGGGGAGCTGTTTTTT. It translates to CASRVKGLGVTGELFF.

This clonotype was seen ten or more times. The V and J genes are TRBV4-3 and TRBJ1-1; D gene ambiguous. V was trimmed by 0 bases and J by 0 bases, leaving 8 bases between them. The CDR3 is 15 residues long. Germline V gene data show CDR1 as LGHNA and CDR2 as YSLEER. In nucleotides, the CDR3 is TGCGCCAGCAGCCAAGATATTTGGATGAACACTGAAGCTTTCTTT. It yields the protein CASSQDIWMNTEAFF.

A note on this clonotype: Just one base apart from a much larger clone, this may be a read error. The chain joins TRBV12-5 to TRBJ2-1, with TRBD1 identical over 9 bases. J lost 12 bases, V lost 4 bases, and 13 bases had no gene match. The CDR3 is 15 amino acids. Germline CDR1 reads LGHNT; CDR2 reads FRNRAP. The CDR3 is CASGSPGTGLVGQFF. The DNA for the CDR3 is TGTGCTAGTGGTTCCCCCGGGACAGGGTTGGTCGGGCAGTTCTTC.

The CDR3 loop is CASSLSRSVETQYF. The CDR3, as DNA: TGCGCCAGCAGCCTCAGCCGATCCGTAGAGACCCAGTACTTC. The genes are TRBV4-3 and TRBJ2-5; D gene ambiguous. The length of the CDR3 is 14 residues. Trimming took 4 bases from V and 4 from J, leaving 13 bases between them. Germline loops: CDR1 LGHNA, CDR2 YSLEER.

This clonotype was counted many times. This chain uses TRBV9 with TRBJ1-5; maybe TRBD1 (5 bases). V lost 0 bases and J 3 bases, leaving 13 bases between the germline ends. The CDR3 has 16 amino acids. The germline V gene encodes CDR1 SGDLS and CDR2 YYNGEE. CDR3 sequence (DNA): TGTGCCAGCAGCGTAGTTGGGGGGTTCCCCAATCAGCCCCAGCATTTT. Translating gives CASSVVGGFPNQPQHF.

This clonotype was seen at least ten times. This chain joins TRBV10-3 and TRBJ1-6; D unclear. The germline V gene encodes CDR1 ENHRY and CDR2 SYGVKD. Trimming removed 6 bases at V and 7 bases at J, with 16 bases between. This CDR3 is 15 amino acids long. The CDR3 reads CAIRLTGDANSPLHF. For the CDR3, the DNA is TGTGCCATCAGATTGACGGGAGATGCGAATTCACCCCTCCACTTT.

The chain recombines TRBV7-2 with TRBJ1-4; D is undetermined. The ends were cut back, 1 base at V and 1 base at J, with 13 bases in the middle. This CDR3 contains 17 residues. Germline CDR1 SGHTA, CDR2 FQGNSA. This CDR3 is CASSLERVWRTNEKLFF. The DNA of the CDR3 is TGTGCCAGCAGCTTAGAGAGGGTCTGGCGAACTAATGAAAAACTGTTTTTT.

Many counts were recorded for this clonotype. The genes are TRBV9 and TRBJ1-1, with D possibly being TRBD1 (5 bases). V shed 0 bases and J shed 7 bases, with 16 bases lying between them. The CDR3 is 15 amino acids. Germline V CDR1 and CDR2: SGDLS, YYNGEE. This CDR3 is CASSVGDQVRNEAFF. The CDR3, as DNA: TGTGCCAGCAGCGTAGGGGACCAGGTGCGCAATGAAGCTTTCTTT. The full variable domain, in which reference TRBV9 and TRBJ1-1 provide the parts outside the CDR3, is DSGVTQTPKHLITATGQRVTLRCSPRSGDLSVYWYQQSLDQGLQFLIQYYNGEERAKGNILERFSAQQFPDLHSELNLSSLELGDSALYFCASSVGDQVRNEAFFGQGTRLTVV.

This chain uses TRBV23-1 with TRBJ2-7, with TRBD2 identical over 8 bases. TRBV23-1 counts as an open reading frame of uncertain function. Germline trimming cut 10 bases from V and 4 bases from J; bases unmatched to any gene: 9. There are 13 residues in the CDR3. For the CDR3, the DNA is TGCGCCAACCCTCCGGGAGGGGTGTACGAGCAGTACTTC. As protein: CANPPGGVYEQYF.

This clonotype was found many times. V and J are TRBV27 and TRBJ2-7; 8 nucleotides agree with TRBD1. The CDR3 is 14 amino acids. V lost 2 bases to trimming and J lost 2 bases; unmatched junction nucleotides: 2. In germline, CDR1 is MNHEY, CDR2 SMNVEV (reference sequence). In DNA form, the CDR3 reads TGTGCCAGCAGTTTAAGGACAGGGCCCTACGAGCAGTACTTC. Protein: CASSLRTGPYEQYF.

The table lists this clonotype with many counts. CDR3 bases: TGCAGCGTTGAGGACAGGGTAATAACCGGGGAGCTGTTTTTT. Translation: CSVEDRVITGELFF. The chain uses TRBV29-1 and TRBJ2-2; 8 bases align to TRBD1. The length of the CDR3 is 14 residues. Trimming took 3 bases from V and 5 from J; bases not matched to a gene: 5. CDR1 and CDR2 (germline): SQVTM, ANQGSEA.

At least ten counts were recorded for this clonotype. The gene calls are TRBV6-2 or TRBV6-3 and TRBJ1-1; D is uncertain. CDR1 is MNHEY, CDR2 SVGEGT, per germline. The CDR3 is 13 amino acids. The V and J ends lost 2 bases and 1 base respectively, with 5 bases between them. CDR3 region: CASSYTENTEAFF. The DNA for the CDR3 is TGTGCCAGCAGTTACACCGAGAACACTGAAGCTTTCTTT.

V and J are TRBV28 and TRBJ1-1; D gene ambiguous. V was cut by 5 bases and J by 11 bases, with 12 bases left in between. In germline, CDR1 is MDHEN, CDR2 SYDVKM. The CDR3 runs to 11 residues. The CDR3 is CASSEAQRAFF. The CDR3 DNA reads TGTGCCAGCAGTGAGGCACAAAGGGCTTTCTTT.

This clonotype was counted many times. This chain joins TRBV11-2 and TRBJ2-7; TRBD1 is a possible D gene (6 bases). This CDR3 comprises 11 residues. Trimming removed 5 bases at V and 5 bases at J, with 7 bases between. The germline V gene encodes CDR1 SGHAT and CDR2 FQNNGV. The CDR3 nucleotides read TGTGCCAGCAGCCACAGGGACGAGCAGTACTTC. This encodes CASSHRDEQYF.

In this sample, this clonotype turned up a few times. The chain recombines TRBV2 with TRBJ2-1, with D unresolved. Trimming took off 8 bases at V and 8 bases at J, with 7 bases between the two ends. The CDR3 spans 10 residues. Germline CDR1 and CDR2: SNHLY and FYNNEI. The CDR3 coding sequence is TGTGCCAGCGCCGAAGATGAGCAGTTCTTC. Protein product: CASAEDEQFF.

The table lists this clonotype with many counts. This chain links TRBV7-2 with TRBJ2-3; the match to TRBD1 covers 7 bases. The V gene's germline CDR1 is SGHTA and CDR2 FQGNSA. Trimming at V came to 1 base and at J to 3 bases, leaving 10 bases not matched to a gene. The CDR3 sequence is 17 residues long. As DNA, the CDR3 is TGTGCCAGCAGCTTAGGGTGGAGAGGGGGCGGGACAGATACGCAGTATTTT. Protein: CASSLGWRGGGTDTQYF.

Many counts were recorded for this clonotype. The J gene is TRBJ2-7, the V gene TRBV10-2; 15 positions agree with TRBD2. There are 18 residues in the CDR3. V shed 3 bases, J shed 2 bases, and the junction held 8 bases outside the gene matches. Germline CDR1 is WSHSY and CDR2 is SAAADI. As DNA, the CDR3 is TGCGCCAGCAGTGAAGTGTGGGGACTAGCGGGGGGCGCCTACGAGCAGTACTTC. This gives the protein CASSEVWGLAGGAYEQYF.

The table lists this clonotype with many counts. Here the CDR3 reads CSALDHGHNEQFF. The CDR3 DNA follows: TGCAGCGCCCTCGACCATGGGCACAATGAGCAGTTCTTC. V gene TRBV29-1 combines with J gene TRBJ2-1; D is unclear. V was trimmed by 7 bases and J by 5 bases, leaving 15 bases between them. Germline V gives CDR1 SQVTM, CDR2 ANQGSEA. This CDR3 spans 13 amino acids.